Included here is one T cell receptor (beta chain) sequence, with context. Its cognate antigen is unknown. This sample was included in a study of T cell responses to AZD1222 COVID-19 vaccine. TCRdb's copy holds only in-frame clones and misses some; the assay was immunoSEQ multiplex PCR. This table holds 100,000 to 150,000 clones, 70% to 90% found once. Germline V CDR1 and CDR2: PRHDT, FYEKMQ (reference sequence). The CDR3 runs to 14 residues. Trimming removed 6 bases at V and 1 base at J, with 12 bases between. Study conclusions and caveats: Repertoires were sampled only after the peak T cell response. The donors showed a predominance of white British ancestry and of females, with possible underestimation of clonal diversity.

V and J are TRBV13 and TRBJ1-1; TRBD1 might be the D (5 bases). The clonotype originates from an adult in good health. Sequences were derived from peripheral blood, sampled on day 0 of AZD1222 vaccination. The DNA for the CDR3 is TGTGCCAGCAGGGACCGCAGGGAGAACACTGAAGCTTTCTTT. Translating gives CASRDRRENTEAFF.